This passage covers 3 T cell receptor beta chains from one sample sequenced in a study of radiotherapy plus CTLA-4 blockade in lung cancer. The data were produced by immunoSEQ multiplex PCR, yet TCRdb's version contains in-frame clones alone and is incomplete. The profile shows more than 90,000 clones, around 88% of them singletons. Sequencing was performed on peripheral blood, taken from a patient treated with radiotherapy plus ipilimumab. The receptors originated from a human donor with non-small cell lung cancer that progressed on radiotherapy plus ipilimumab.

The chain couples TRBV5-1 to TRBJ2-7; maybe TRBD1 (5 bases). Deletions cut 0 bases from V and 6 bases from J, with 19 bases between. Germline values: CDR1 SGHRS, CDR2 YFSETQ. The CDR3 runs 16 residues. In DNA, the CDR3 is TGCGCCAGCAGCTTGGGTGACAGCGCCCCTCCGGGCGAGCAGTACTTC. Translating gives CASSLGDSAPPGEQYF.

This chain joins TRBV7-2 and TRBJ2-7; 7 bases fit TRBD2. The CDR3 is 14 amino acids. CDR1 is SGHTA and CDR2 is FQGNSA in the germline V gene. The J segment lost 6 bases and the V segment lost 5 bases, leaving 10 bases of the junction unmatched. CDR3 sequence (DNA): TGTGCCAGCAGCATGACTGGCGGGAGATCCGAGCAGTACTTC. It codes for CASSMTGGRSEQYF.

The chain recombines TRBV5-4 with TRBJ1-2; D not resolved. Germline CDR1 is SGHNT and CDR2 is YYREEE (reference sequence). Deletions cut 4 bases from V and 6 bases from J, with 16 bases between. This CDR3 is 14 amino acids long. Written as DNA, the CDR3 is TGTGCCAGCAGCACCTACACAGCAGTCAATGGCTACACCTTC. This gives the protein CASSTYTAVNGYTF.